This T cell receptor beta chain was observed in a study of T cells in women clearing cervical HPV infection. The CDR3 loop spans 13 amino acids. CDR1 and CDR2 (germline): SGHTA, FQGNSA. Deletions cut 10 bases from V and 6 bases from J, with 19 bases between. The protocol was immunoSEQ multiplex PCR, while the TCRdb copy is restricted to in-frame clones and leaves out a portion. The sample holds about 30,000 clones. In regard to this clone: The read comes to an end 3 residues before the CDR3 does, leaving the germline J gene to fill in the end.

Sequencing input: blood buffy coat. The chain recombines TRBV7-2 with TRBJ2-7; possible D gene TRBD2, 6 bases. The sequence was obtained from a woman between 18 and 69 years old with a cervical HPV16 infection that either progressed to CIN3+ or cleared (not recorded which). CDR3 region: CATGSRRGSEQYF. The CDR3 DNA, read in part, is TGTGCCACGGGAAGCCGGAGGGGCTCCGAG.